Following are 25 T cell receptor beta chains from one sample sequenced in a study of T-cell reconstitution after alpha-beta-depleted transplantation in children. It was with unique molecular identifiers that the TCRbeta library was prepared. TCRdb re-called the PCR reads through MiXCR, storing one row per CDR3 protein. In the table there are about 300,000 distinct CDR3 sequences, 10% of which are singletons. Sequenced here: PBMCs, sampled before TCRalphabeta/CD19-depleted stem cell transplant. These receptors were obtained from a boy in the first two years of life with acute myeloid leukemia, due to receive a stem cell transplant.

In regard to this clonotype: Just one base apart from a much larger clone, this may be a read error. The genes are TRBV20-1 and TRBJ2-1; weak D call: TRBD2 (5 bases). CDR1 is DFQATT and CDR2 is SNEGSKA in the germline V gene (reference sequence). The CDR3 is made up of 12 amino acids. The chain's CDR3 is CSTRKRADEQFF. The CDR3 nucleotides read TGCAGTACTAGGAAGAGAGCCGATGAGCAGTTCTTC.

This clonotype was counted many times. V is TRBV3-1 and J is TRBJ2-1, with D possibly matching TRBD2 (5 bases). CDR3 size: 15 residues. The germline CDR1 and CDR2 sequences are LGHDT and YNNKEL (reference sequence). Trimming took 4 bases from V and 7 from J, leaving 17 bases between them. The CDR3 spells CASSLRDYEGNEQFF. CDR3 in DNA: TGTGCCAGCAGCCTACGGGATTATGAGGGAAATGAGCAGTTCTTC.

This clonotype turned up a few times. V gene TRBV6-5 combines with J gene TRBJ2-2; D perhaps matches TRBD2 (5 bases). Trimming cost V 2 bases and J 5 bases, with 18 bases left between them. CDR1 MNHEY and CDR2 SVGAGI come from the germline V gene. This CDR3 spans 17 amino acids. Here the CDR3 DNA reads TGTGCCAGCAGTTACCCTGAGGGCTTACGTGGGACCGGGGAGCTGTTTTTT. This sequence encodes CASSYPEGLRGTGELFF.

The chain links TRBV6-2 or TRBV6-3 to TRBJ2-1; D is unresolved. Trimming cost V 5 bases and J 7 bases, with 9 bases left between them. CDR3 length: 12 amino acids. Germline CDR1 MNHEY, CDR2 SVGEGT. The DNA of the CDR3 is TGTGCCAGCAGTCCTCTGAAAAATGAGCAGTTCTTC. It encodes CASSPLKNEQFF.

At least ten counts were recorded for this clonotype. The chain carries TRBV28 and TRBJ2-3; D uncertain. The CDR3 totals 16 residues. V dropped 5 bases and J dropped 2 bases, with 17 bases sitting between them. Germline V gene sequence: CDR1 MDHEN, CDR2 SYDVKM. The CDR3 reads CASSIRTGWDTDTQYF. In nucleotides, the CDR3 is TGTGCCAGCAGTATTCGCACGGGCTGGGACACAGATACGCAGTATTTT.

Of note for this clonotype: Germline is not matched at one junction end, which may reflect a read error. The chain carries TRBV18 and TRBJ1-1; D is uncertain. The CDR3 sequence is 14 residues long. Germline CDR1 reads KGHSH; CDR2 reads LQKENI. CDR3 nucleotide sequence: TGTGCCAGTTCACCACTCTCAGGACGGGCTGAAGCTTTCTTT. This gives the protein CASSPLSGRAEAFF.

At least ten counts were recorded for this clonotype. The rearrangement uses TRBV5-1 and TRBJ2-6, with TRBD1 as a possible D gene (5 bases). The CDR3 runs to 15 residues. CDR1 is SGHRS, CDR2 YFSETQ, per germline. Trimming removed 0 bases at V and 2 bases at J, with 6 bases between. The DNA for the CDR3 is TGCGCCAGCAGCTTGGCCAGGGCTGGGGCCAACGTCCTGACTTTC. It yields the protein CASSLARAGANVLTF.

This clonotype has ten or more counts. The V and J genes are TRBV20-1 and TRBJ2-3; 10 bases agree with TRBD2. V trimming: 3 bases; J trimming: 4 bases; junction bases outside the gene matches: 4. The CDR3 is made up of 14 amino acids. CDR1 is DFQATT and CDR2 is SNEGSKA in the germline V gene (reference sequence). CDR3 sequence (DNA): TGCAGTGCTAGTTGGACTAGCGGCGCAGATACGCAGTATTTT. It is translated as CSASWTSGADTQYF.

This clonotype has at least ten counts. V gene TRBV7-2 combines with J gene TRBJ2-1; TRBD2 matches at 7 bases. Germline V gives CDR1 SGHTA, CDR2 FQGNSA. V shed 1 base and J 6 bases; nucleotides not matched to a gene: 6. The CDR3 length is 15 residues. The CDR3: CASSLEGGGINEQFF. The CDR3 DNA follows: TGTGCCAGCAGCTTAGAAGGCGGGGGAATCAATGAGCAGTTCTTC.

This clonotype was counted at least ten times. The J gene is TRBJ1-3, the V gene TRBV20-1, with 11 bases that match TRBD1. The CDR3 runs to 16 residues. Trimming removed 6 bases from V and 3 bases from J; junction bases left unmatched: 10. Germline CDR1 DFQATT, CDR2 SNEGSKA (reference sequence). In DNA, the CDR3 is TGCAGTGCGACGGACAGGGGGCCGTCTGTTGGAAACACCATATATTTT. Amino acid sequence: CSATDRGPSVGNTIYF.

This chain joins TRBV14 and TRBJ2-7, with TRBD2 matching over 10 bases. The length of the CDR3 is 17 residues. Germline V gene data show CDR1 as SGHDN and CDR2 as FVKESK. The J segment lost 1 base and the V segment lost 1 base, leaving 7 bases of the junction unmatched. This CDR3 is CASSQGSSGRASYEQYF. CDR3 nucleotides: TGTGCCAGCAGCCAAGGGTCAAGCGGGAGGGCATCCTACGAGCAGTACTTC.

This clonotype has a count of ten or more. V gene TRBV24-1 combines with J gene TRBJ1-4; D is possibly TRBD1 (6 bases). Trimming removed 3 bases from V and 8 bases from J, with 9 bases in between. The V gene's germline CDR1 is KGHDR and CDR2 SFDVKD. This CDR3 contains 13 residues. The chain's CDR3 is CATSDHRAEKLFF. DNA for the CDR3: TGTGCCACCAGTGATCACAGGGCCGAAAAACTGTTTTTT.

This clonotype was recorded many times. The CDR3 DNA reads TGTGCCAGCGCACTCTCGGGGGGCCACACTGAAGCTTTCTTT. This translates into CASALSGGHTEAFF. The chain couples TRBV12-3 or TRBV12-4 to TRBJ1-1, with TRBD1 as a possible D gene (6 bases). Between the trimmed V and J ends, which lost 8 bases and 3 bases, there was a span of 16 bases. The CDR3 sequence is 14 residues long.

V usage is TRBV18 and J usage is TRBJ2-2; 13 bases fit TRBD2. Germline lookup yields CDR1 KGHSH and CDR2 LQKENI. Unmatched junction bases numbered 9, after V lost 2 bases and J lost 3 bases. This CDR3 comprises 19 residues. The CDR3 region is CASSPTGLAGVGDTGELFF. CDR3 sequence (DNA): TGTGCCAGCTCACCAACCGGACTAGCGGGAGTAGGGGACACCGGGGAGCTGTTTTTT.

This clonotype came up many times. V is TRBV20-1 and J is TRBJ1-5; D ambiguous. The CDR3 spans 12 residues. V was trimmed by 5 bases and J by 4 bases, leaving 9 bases between them. The V gene's germline CDR1 is DFQATT and CDR2 SNEGSKA (reference sequence). The CDR3 bases are TGCAGTGCTTTAGGACGGAATCAGCCCCAGCATTTT. This encodes CSALGRNQPQHF.

As regards this clonotype: This sequence may be a read error, since a much larger clone differs from it by one base. This chain joins TRBV12-3 or TRBV12-4 and TRBJ1-6, with D perhaps matching TRBD1 (6 bases). Deletions cut 5 bases from V and 9 bases from J, with 11 bases between. The CDR3 sequence is 13 residues long. As DNA, the CDR3 is TGTGCCAGCAGTCGGGACACGGCTTCACCCCTCCACTTT. This translates into CASSRDTASPLHF.

A remark on this clonotype: A much larger clone lies one base from this, so it may be a read error. This chain joins TRBV12-3 or TRBV12-4 and TRBJ2-3; D gene uncertain. CDR3 length: 13 residues. The CDR3, as DNA: TGTGCCAGCAGTTTCGTCGAGGTAGATAAGCAGTATTTT. It is translated as CASSFVEVDKQYF.

This clonotype has a count of ten or more. V usage is TRBV7-2 and J usage is TRBJ1-5; a weak D match, TRBD1 (6 bases). Looked up from germline, CDR1 is SGHTA and CDR2 is FQGNSA. The CDR3 has 15 amino acids. V lost 2 bases and J 7 bases, leaving 15 bases between the germline ends. The CDR3 coding sequence is TGTGCCAGCAGCTTAAGCGGGGGGCAAGGCCAGCCCCAGCATTTT. Its protein product is CASSLSGGQGQPQHF.

This clonotype was seen repeatedly, ten times or more. J is TRBJ2-5 and V is TRBV10-2; 10 nucleotides agree with TRBD1. Germline-derived CDR1 and CDR2 are WSHSY and SAAADI. The length of the CDR3 is 16 residues. The junction had 7 bases not matched to a gene; V was cut back by 3 bases and J by 3 bases. DNA for the CDR3: TGCGCCAGCAGTGACTGGGACAGGGGTACCGAAGAGACCCAGTACTTC. Protein: CASSDWDRGTEETQYF.

This clonotype was recorded at least ten times. The rearrangement joins TRBV18 to TRBJ2-5; possibly TRBD2 for D (6 bases). This CDR3 is built from 15 residues. CDR1 is KGHSH, CDR2 LQKENI, per germline. V gave up 2 bases and J gave up 7 bases, with 17 bases separating them. The CDR3 sequence is CASSPLGGMAGTQYF. CDR3 in DNA: TGTGCCAGCTCACCATTGGGCGGGATGGCCGGGACCCAGTACTTC.

In its sample, this clonotype was seen many times. The rearrangement links TRBV7-8 to TRBJ2-5, with 7 nucleotides matching TRBD2. Germline V gives CDR1 SGHVS, CDR2 FQNEAQ. This CDR3 is built from 16 residues. V lost 5 bases, J lost 4 bases, and 13 bases stayed unmatched. CDR3 sequence (DNA): TGTGCCAGCAGCCCCCGGGACTATACCAGGGCAGAGACCCAGTACTTC. This encodes CASSPRDYTRAETQYF.

This chain links TRBV5-5 with TRBJ2-7; D gene uncertain. This CDR3 is built from 14 residues. V was cut by 2 bases and J by 5 bases, with 14 bases left in between. Germline loops: CDR1 SGHKS, CDR2 YYEKEE (reference sequence). This CDR3 is CASSFPYYIDEQYF. The CDR3 nucleotides read TGTGCCAGCAGCTTCCCCTATTACATAGACGAGCAGTACTTC.

This clonotype has a count of ten or more. The chain links TRBV5-1 to TRBJ1-2; D perhaps matches TRBD1 (5 bases). The CDR3 has 15 residues. With 6 bases removed from V and 8 bases from J, the gap between germline ends came to 23 bases. CDR1 and CDR2 from the germline V gene are SGHRS and YFSETQ. This chain's CDR3 is CASTSELRGGGGYTF. The CDR3 nucleotides read TGCGCCAGCACCTCTGAGTTAAGGGGAGGCGGCGGCTACACCTTC.

This clonotype was counted ten times or more. The genes are TRBV12-3 or TRBV12-4 and TRBJ1-1, with a weak D call TRBD1 (6 bases). This CDR3 is built from 14 residues. Trimming stripped 6 bases from V and 10 bases from J, with 21 bases between. CDR3 in DNA: TGTGCCAGCAGGGATGGGGTGACCGGGACAATAGCTTTCTTT. Translated, it gives CASRDGVTGTIAFF.

This clonotype was seen at least ten times. The gene calls are TRBV14 and TRBJ2-5, with TRBD2 as a possible D gene (7 bases). V dropped 4 bases and J dropped 5 bases, with 17 bases sitting between them. The CDR3 totals 15 residues. From germline, CDR1 is SGHDN and CDR2 FVKESK. In DNA, the CDR3 is TGTGCCAGCAGCCCCCCCGGGGGGCCTCGGGAGACCCAGTACTTC. Translating it yields CASSPPGGPRETQYF.